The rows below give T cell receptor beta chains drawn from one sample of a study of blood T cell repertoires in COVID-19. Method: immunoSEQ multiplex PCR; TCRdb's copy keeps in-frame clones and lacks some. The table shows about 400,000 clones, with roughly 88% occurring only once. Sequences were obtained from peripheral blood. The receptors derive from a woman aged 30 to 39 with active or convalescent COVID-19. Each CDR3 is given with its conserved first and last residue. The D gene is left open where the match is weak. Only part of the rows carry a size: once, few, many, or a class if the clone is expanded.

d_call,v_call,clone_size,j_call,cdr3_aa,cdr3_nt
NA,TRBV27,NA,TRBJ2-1,CASSFRGIGYNEQFF,TGTGCCAGCAGTTTCCGGGGAATCGGCTACAATGAGCAGTTCTTC
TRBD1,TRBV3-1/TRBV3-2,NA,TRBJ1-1,CASSPVPGQGVLSGTEAFF,TGTGCCAGCAGCCCCGTCCCCGGGCAGGGGGTTCTCAGTGGGACTGAAGCTTTCTTT
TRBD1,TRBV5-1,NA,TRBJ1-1,CASSHRPGGLGTEAFF,TGCGCCAGCAGCCATCGGCCAGGGGGCTTGGGCACTGAAGCTTTCTTT
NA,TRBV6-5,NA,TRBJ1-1,CASIKVQGGAFF,TGTGCCAGCATTAAGGTTCAGGGAGGTGCTTTCTTT
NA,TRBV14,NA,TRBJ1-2,CASSQTGLYGYTF,TGTGCCAGCAGCCAAACCGGACTCTATGGCTACACCTTC
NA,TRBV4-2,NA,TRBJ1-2,CASSQELRANYGYTF,TGTGCCAGCAGCCAAGAACTCCGAGCTAACTATGGCTACACCTTC
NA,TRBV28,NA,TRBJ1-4,CASSFGTGREKLFF,TGTGCCAGCAGTTTCGGAACAGGTCGGGAAAAACTGTTTTTT
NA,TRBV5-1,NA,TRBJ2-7,CASSLASSGAYEQYF,TGCGCCAGCAGCTTGGCCTCCTCGGGAGCCTACGAGCAGTACTTC
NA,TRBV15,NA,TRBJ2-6,CATSTGGGGANVLTF,TGTGCCACCAGCACTGGGGGAGGTGGGGCCAACGTCCTGACTTTC
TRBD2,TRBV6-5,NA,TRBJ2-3,CASSFRLAGTDTQYF,TGTGCCAGCAGTTTCAGACTAGCTGGGACAGATACGCAGTATTTT
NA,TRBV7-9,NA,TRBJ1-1,CASSFGGDFNTEAFF,TGTGCCAGCAGCTTCGGGGGGGATTTTAACACTGAAGCTTTCTTT
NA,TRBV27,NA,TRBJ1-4,CASSLSSPEKLFF,TGTGCCAGCAGTTTATCTTCCCCGGAAAAACTGTTTTTT
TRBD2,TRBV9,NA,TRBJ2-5,CASSLGLAGDTQETQYF,TGTGCCAGCAGCTTGGGACTAGCGGGGGACACCCAAGAGACCCAGTACTTC
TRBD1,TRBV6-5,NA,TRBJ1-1,CASSLSRGMNTEAFF,TGTGCCAGCAGTTTAAGCAGGGGGATGAACACTGAAGCTTTCTTT
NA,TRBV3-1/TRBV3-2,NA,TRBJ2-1,CASTISGGHEQFF,TGTGCCAGCACCATATCGGGGGGCCATGAGCAGTTCTTC
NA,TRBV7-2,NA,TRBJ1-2,CASSLTGWEHTF,TGTGCCAGCAGCTTGACCGGATGGGAGCACACCTTC
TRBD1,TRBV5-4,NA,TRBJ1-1,CASSGRGQGNTEAFF,TGTGCCAGCAGCGGAAGGGGACAGGGGAACACTGAAGCTTTCTTT
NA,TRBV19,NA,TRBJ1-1,CASSPPVESDTEAFF,TGTGCCAGTAGCCCTCCGGTTGAATCGGACACTGAAGCTTTCTTT
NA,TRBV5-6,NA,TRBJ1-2,CASSFYDGYTF,TGTGCCAGCAGCTTCTATGATGGCTACACCTTC
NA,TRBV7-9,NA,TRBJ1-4,CASSSGVNEKLFF,TGTGCCAGCAGTTCGGGGGTTAATGAAAAACTGTTTTTT
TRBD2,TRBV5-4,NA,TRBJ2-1,CASSWGGGSSYNEQFF,TGTGCCAGCAGCTGGGGCGGGGGGAGCTCCTACAATGAGCAGTTCTTC
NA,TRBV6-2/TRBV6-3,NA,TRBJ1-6,CASSYTNSPLHF,TGTGCCAGCAGTTACACAAATTCACCCCTCCACTTT
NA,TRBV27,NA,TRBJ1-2,CASSLFSGAGNGYTF,TGTGCCAGCAGTTTATTTTCAGGGGCAGGGAATGGCTACACCTTC
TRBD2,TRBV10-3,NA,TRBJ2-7,CAISEERGISYEQYF,TGTGCCATCAGTGAGGAGCGGGGAATCTCCTACGAGCAGTACTTC
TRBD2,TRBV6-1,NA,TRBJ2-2,CASSERLGTSSHVNAGELFF,TGTGCCAGCAGTGAACGGCTGGGGACTAGCAGCCACGTTAACGCCGGGGAGCTGTTTTTT
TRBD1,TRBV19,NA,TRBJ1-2,CASRAGGTGYGYTF,TGTGCCAGTAGGGCAGGGGGCACCGGCTATGGCTACACCTTC
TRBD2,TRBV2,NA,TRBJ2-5,CASRGGTSPNSQETQYF,TGTGCCAGCAGGGGAGGGACTAGCCCGAACTCCCAAGAGACCCAGTACTTC
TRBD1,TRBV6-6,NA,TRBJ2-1,CASTELDRGIGNEQFF,TGTGCCAGCACCGAATTGGACAGGGGGATAGGCAATGAGCAGTTCTTC
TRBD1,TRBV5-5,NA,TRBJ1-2,CASSRDRGPGGYTF,TGTGCCAGCAGCCGAGACAGGGGGCCGGGTGGCTACACCTTC
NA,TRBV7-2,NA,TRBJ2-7,CASSLSTEAYEQYF,TGTGCCAGCAGCTTGTCCACAGAAGCCTACGAGCAGTACTTC
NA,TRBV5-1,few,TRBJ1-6,CASSLDSIDNNSPLHF,TGCGCCAGCAGCTTGGACAGCATCGATAATAATTCACCCCTCCACTTT
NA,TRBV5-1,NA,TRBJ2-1,CASSLEPIALLSYNEQFF,TGCGCCAGCAGCTTGGAGCCAATAGCTCTTCTCTCCTACAATGAGCAGTTCTTC
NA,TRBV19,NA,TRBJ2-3,CASSIVQGGTDTQYF,TGTGCCAGTAGTATAGTTCAGGGCGGCACAGATACGCAGTATTTT
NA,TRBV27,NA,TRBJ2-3,CASSRDRFTDTQYF,TGTGCCAGCAGTCGAGACAGGTTCACAGATACGCAGTATTTT
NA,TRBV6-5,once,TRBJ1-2,CASSTRQQYGYTF,TGTGCCAGCAGTACCCGACAGCAATATGGCTACACCTTC
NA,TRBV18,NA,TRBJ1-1,CASSPGQRTEAFF,TGTGCCAGCTCACCAGGACAGAGGACTGAAGCTTTCTTT
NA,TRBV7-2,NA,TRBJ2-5,CASSFRGQYQETQYF,TGTGCCAGCAGCTTTAGGGGCCAGTACCAAGAGACCCAGTACTTC
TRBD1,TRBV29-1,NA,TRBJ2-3,CSAQDRAFPDTQYF,TGCAGCGCCCAAGACAGGGCCTTCCCAGATACGCAGTATTTT
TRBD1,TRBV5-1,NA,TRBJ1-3,CASSSEPQGAKSSGNTIYF,TGCGCCAGCAGCTCGGAACCTCAGGGGGCGAAGAGCTCTGGAAACACCATATATTTT